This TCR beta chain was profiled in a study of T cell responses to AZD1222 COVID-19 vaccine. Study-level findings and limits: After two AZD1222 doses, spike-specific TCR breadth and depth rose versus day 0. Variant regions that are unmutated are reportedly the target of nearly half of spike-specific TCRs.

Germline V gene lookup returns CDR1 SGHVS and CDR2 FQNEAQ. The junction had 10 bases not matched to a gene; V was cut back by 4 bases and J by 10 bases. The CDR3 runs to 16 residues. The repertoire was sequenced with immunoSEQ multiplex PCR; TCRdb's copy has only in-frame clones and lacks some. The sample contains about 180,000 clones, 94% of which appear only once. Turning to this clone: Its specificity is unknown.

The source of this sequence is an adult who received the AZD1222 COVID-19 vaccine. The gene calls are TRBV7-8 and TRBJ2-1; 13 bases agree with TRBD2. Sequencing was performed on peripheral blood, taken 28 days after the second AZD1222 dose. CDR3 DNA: TGTGCCAGCAGCTCCGGACTAGCGGGAGTCTTCGGAGAGCAGTTCTTC. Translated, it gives CASSSGLAGVFGEQFF.